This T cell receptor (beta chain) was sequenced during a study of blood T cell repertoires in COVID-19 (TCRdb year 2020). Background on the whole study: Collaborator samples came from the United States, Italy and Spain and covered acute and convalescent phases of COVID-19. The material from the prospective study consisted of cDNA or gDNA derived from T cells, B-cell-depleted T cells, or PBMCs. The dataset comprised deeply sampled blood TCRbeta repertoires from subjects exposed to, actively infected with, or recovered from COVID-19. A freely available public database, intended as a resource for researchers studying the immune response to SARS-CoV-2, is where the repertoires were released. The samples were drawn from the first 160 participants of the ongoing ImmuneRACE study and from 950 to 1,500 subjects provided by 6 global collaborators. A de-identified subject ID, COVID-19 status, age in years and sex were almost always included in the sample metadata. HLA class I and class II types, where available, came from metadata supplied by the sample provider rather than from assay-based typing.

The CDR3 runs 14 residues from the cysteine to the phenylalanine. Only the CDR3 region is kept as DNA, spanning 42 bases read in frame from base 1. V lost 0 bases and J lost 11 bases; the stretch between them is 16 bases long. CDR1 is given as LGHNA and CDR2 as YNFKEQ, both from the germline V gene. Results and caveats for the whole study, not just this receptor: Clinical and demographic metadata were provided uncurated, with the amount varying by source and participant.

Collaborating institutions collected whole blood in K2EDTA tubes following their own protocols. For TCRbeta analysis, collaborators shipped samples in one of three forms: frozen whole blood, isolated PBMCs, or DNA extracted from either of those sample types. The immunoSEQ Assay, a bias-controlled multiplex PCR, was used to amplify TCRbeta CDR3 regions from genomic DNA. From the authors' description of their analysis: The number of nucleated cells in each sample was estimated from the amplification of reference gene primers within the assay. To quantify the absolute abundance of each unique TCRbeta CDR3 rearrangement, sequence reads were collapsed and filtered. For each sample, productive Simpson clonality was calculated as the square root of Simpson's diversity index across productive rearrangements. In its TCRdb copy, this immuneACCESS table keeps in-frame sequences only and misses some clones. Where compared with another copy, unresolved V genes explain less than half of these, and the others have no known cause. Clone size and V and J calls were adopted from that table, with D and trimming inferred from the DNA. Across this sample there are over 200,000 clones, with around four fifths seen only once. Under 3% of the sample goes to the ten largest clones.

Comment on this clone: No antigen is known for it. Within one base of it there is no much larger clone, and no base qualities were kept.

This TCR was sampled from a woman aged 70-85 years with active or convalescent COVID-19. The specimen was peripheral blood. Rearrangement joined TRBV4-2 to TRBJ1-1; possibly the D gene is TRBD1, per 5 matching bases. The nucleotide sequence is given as TGTGCCAGCAGCCAAGATCTTCGGATGGGGCGGGCTTTCTTT. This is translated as CASSQDLRMGRAFF.